This T cell receptor beta chain appears in the sequencing data of a study of PD-1 blockade in classical Hodgkin lymphoma (dated by TCRdb to 2019 to 2021). At the level of the whole study: Nivolumab dosing was 3 mg/kg intravenously every 2 weeks, continuing until either disease progression or unacceptable toxicity. To define a peripheral blood immune signature of response to PD-1 blockade in classical Hodgkin lymphoma, the study combined TCR beta sequencing with CyTOF.

Reading the germline V gene (reference sequence) gives CDR1 LNHNV and CDR2 YYDKDF. From the cysteine up to the phenylalanine, the CDR3 has a length of 14 residues. The DNA shown is the 42-base CDR3, in frame from base 1. V was cut back by 0 bases and J by 3 bases, leaving a gap of 8 bases between them. The Qiagen DNeasy kit was used to extract genomic DNA both from unsorted PBMCs and from the negatively selected CD4+ and CD8+ fractions. Using primers that anneal to V and J segments, immunoSEQ multiplex PCR amplified the TCR beta CDR3 regions. A synthetic immune receptor repertoire was used to minimize amplification bias, and remaining bias was computationally removed after sequencing. On the study's bioinformatics: Custom Python scripts were used to quantify repertoire diversity as the Shannon entropy index. Unsorted, CD4+ and CD8+ repertoires were examined separately, except in combined analyses, for which CD4+ and CD8+ sequences were merged in silico. Clonal expansion was defined as a frequency increase of at least 2-fold after treatment compared with C1D1, and clones undetected at baseline were assigned a pseudocount of 0.5. Clones with 0 or 1 copy at C1D1 were defined as singleton clones, while clones with 2 or more copies were defined as non-singleton clones. Clones expanded in unsorted samples were annotated as CD4+, CD8+ or unknown by matching protein sequences in sorted samples from the same patient. Wilcoxon tests were applied to paired samples to test diversity changes from C1D1 to C4D1. In its TCRdb copy, this immuneACCESS table keeps in-frame sequences only and misses some clones. Where compared with another copy, unresolved V genes explain less than half of these, and the others have no known cause. That table supplies the V and J calls and clone size; D and trimming were determined from the DNA. A total of about 6,700 clones appear in this sample, 65% to 80% of them only once. The ten largest make up roughly 40% of the sample.

The sample's time point label, decoded: cycle 4 day 1 (C4D1), after around six weeks of nivolumab. Relapse after autologous stem cell transplantation had occurred in all trial patients, and cohorts A, B and C were distinguished by prior brentuximab vedotin exposure. The trial cohort was composed of around 60 patients with relapsed/refractory classical Hodgkin lymphoma, for whom complete response, partial response or progressive disease was recorded as best overall response. Single-agent nivolumab was administered to trial patients in the multi-cohort phase II CheckMate 205 trial. An independent review committee assessed best overall response by applying the 2007 International Working Group response criteria. PBMCs from the trial were collected at three points: immediately before nivolumab initiation (C1D1), and during therapy at cycle 2 day 1 and cycle 4 day 1. Peripheral blood was collected in 8 mL Vacutainer Cell Preparation Tubes, from which PBMCs were isolated by centrifugation and then cryopreserved.

In its sample, this clone was seen a few times. Its recognized antigen is unknown. No base quality values were provided; no much bigger clone lies one nucleotide off. Other DNA variants within this sample encode the same CDR3. The research as a whole found: Baseline TCR diversity was reported to be lower in newly diagnosed patients than in healthy donors and to be lower still in relapsed/refractory patients. A significant rise by C4D1 was seen in CD4+ but not CD8+ TCR diversity (p=0.0027 vs p=0.16), with the rise being most apparent in complete responders (p=0.02). Among trial patients, those achieving complete response had baseline diversity similar to that of newly diagnosed patients, while diversity was significantly lower in partial responders and progressors. Patients starting nivolumab less than 1 year after ASCT had lower diversity and were excluded from later analyses to avoid confounding by immune reconstitution. Only a single clinical trial cohort was studied, and what caused the repertoire differences, possibly disease activity or prior therapy, remained undefined.

The chain employs TRBV15 and TRBJ2-5, with the D gene call left open. This sequence originates from a human donor with classical Hodgkin lymphoma. The sequencing here drew on peripheral blood mononuclear cells (PBMCs), taken before the fourth cycle of nivolumab. Read as DNA, the sequence is TGTGCCACCAGCAGAGATGGAACGGAAGAGACCCAGTACTTC. Translated, it reads CATSRDGTEETQYF.